A selection of T cell receptor beta chains follows, all from one sample in a study of blood T cell repertoires in COVID-19. Here immunoSEQ multiplex PCR was the method, and the copy in TCRdb shows in-frame clones only, minus some. The sample lists more than 200,000 clones, less than 90% seen once, with roughly 4% in the top ten. The material sequenced was peripheral blood. Receptors originate from a man aged 55 to 70 with acute or convalescent COVID-19. Each CDR3 is given with its conserved first and last residue. The order of the fields is V gene, D gene, J gene, CDR3 length, clone size, CDR3 protein, CDR3 DNA. A D gene is named only where the DNA matches it firmly. Rows give clone size only sometimes, using once, few, many, or a class for an expanded clone.

>TRBV18|NA|TRBJ1-5|15|NA
CASSPQPGGNQPQHF
TGTGCCAGCTCACCCCAGCCAGGGGGCAATCAGCCCCAGCATTTT
>TRBV5-4|TRBD1|TRBJ2-7|16|NA
CASSLDWGQGPTRQYF
TGTGCCAGCAGCTTAGATTGGGGACAGGGACCTACGAGGCAGTACTTC
>TRBV29-1|TRBD2|TRBJ2-2|16|NA
CSVPSGTSEGTGELFF
TGCAGCGTCCCCTCGGGGACTAGCGAGGGCACCGGGGAGCTGTTTTTT
>TRBV6-5|TRBD1|TRBJ1-2|14|NA
CASSMRQGSYGYTF
TGTGCCAGCAGTATGAGACAGGGGAGCTATGGCTACACCTTC
>TRBV28|NA|TRBJ1-1|14|NA
CASRPTGTNTEAFF
TGTGCCAGCAGGCCTACAGGGACGAACACTGAAGCTTTCTTT
>TRBV29-1|TRBD1|TRBJ1-2|14|once
CSVDDRGFNYGYTF
TGCAGCGTTGACGACAGGGGTTTCAACTATGGCTACACCTTC
>TRBV9|NA|TRBJ2-3|16|once
CASSARSIMITDTQYF
TGTGCCAGCAGCGCGCGGTCAATCATGATCACAGATACGCAGTATTTT
>TRBV7-2|TRBD1|TRBJ2-7|14|NA
CASSLRDRGSRQYF
TGTGCCAGCAGCCTCCGGGACAGGGGAAGTAGGCAGTACTTC
>TRBV9|NA|TRBJ1-2|15|NA
CASSVAARAENGYTF
TGTGCCAGCAGCGTAGCTGCCAGGGCCGAGAATGGCTACACCTTC
>TRBV6-5|TRBD1|TRBJ2-1|16|few
CASSYLGTGVYNEQFF
TGTGCCAGCAGTTACCTAGGGACAGGGGTCTACAATGAGCAGTTCTTC
>TRBV30|TRBD2|TRBJ2-1|21|once
CAWSLNPGGTSGGAAYNEQFF
TGTGCCTGGAGTCTAAATCCGGGAGGGACTAGCGGGGGGGCAGCCTACAATGAGCAGTTCTTC
>TRBV6-5|TRBD1|TRBJ1-2|14|NA
CASSLDRGTYGYTF
TGTGCCAGCAGTTTGGACAGGGGGACCTATGGCTACACCTTC
>TRBV6-4|NA|TRBJ1-6|13|NA
CASSAERGSPLHF
TGTGCCAGCAGTGCGGAACGGGGTTCACCCCTCCACTTT
>TRBV19|NA|TRBJ1-2|13|once
CATNGGLNYGYTF
TGTGCGACTAACGGGGGGTTAAACTATGGCTACACCTTC
>TRBV19|TRBD1|TRBJ2-3|15|few
CASSIGQGYTDTQYF
TGTGCCAGTAGTATAGGACAGGGCTACACAGATACGCAGTATTTT
>TRBV6-6|TRBD2|TRBJ2-1|20|NA
CAGRSTGLAEPQSSYNEQFF
TGTGCCGGCCGCTCCACCGGACTAGCAGAGCCCCAAAGCTCCTACAATGAGCAGTTCTTC
>TRBV6-6|NA|TRBJ2-3|12|few
CASSYTRDTQYF
TGTGCCAGCAGTTATACCCGGGATACGCAGTATTTT
>TRBV5-1|NA|TRBJ2-7|15|NA
CASSLDRQAGYEQYF
TGCGCCAGCAGCTTGGATCGGCAGGCTGGCTACGAGCAGTACTTC
>TRBV5-1|NA|TRBJ1-1|14|NA
CASSFSRGNTEAFF
TGCGCCAGCAGCTTTTCCAGGGGGAACACTGAAGCTTTCTTT
>TRBV18|NA|TRBJ1-1|12|NA
CASTDGVAEAFF
TGTGCCAGTACGGACGGGGTAGCTGAAGCTTTCTTT
>TRBV12-3/TRBV12-4|NA|TRBJ1-2|12|NA
CASSFSNYGYTF
TGTGCCAGCAGTTTCTCGAACTATGGCTACACCTTC
>TRBV9|NA|TRBJ2-2|15|NA
CASSVQPGSTGELFF
TGTGCCAGCAGCGTACAACCGGGGAGCACCGGGGAGCTGTTTTTT
>TRBV27|NA|TRBJ1-2|16|once
CASSFLSTGQIKGYTF
TGTGCCAGCAGTTTCTTGTCGACAGGCCAAATTAAGGGCTACACCTTC
>TRBV7-8|NA|TRBJ2-3|17|NA
CASSPRGLGRVPDTQYF
TGTGCCAGCAGCCCAAGGGGCCTGGGCAGGGTCCCAGATACGCAGTATTTT
>TRBV29-1|NA|TRBJ2-7|12|NA
CSVSGWGYEQYF
TGCAGTGTATCAGGGTGGGGCTACGAGCAGTACTTC
>TRBV7-8|TRBD1|TRBJ1-3|15|NA
CASSLVGTGTDTIYF
TGTGCCAGCAGCTTAGTGGGGACAGGGACAGACACCATATATTTT
>TRBV12-3/TRBV12-4|NA|TRBJ2-7|13|many
CASSFQGGYEQYF
TGTGCCAGCAGTTTCCAGGGGGGCTACGAGCAGTACTTC
>TRBV19|NA|TRBJ1-2|15|NA
CATREGAGNNYGYTF
TGTGCCACGCGGGAAGGCGCGGGGAATAACTATGGCTACACCTTC
>TRBV2|NA|TRBJ2-7|11|few
CASAGAYEQYF
TGTGCCAGCGCCGGGGCCTACGAGCAGTACTTC
>TRBV10-2|NA|TRBJ2-5|12|NA
CASREREETQYF
TGCGCCAGCAGGGAGCGAGAAGAGACCCAGTACTTC
>TRBV7-6|TRBD1|TRBJ2-7|15|NA
CASSSTTGGSYEQYF
TGTGCCAGCAGCTCTACGACAGGGGGCTCCTACGAGCAGTACTTC
>TRBV13|NA|TRBJ1-1|17|NA
CASSLVQGRPGDTEAFF
TGTGCCAGCAGCTTAGTCCAGGGGCGCCCTGGGGACACTGAAGCTTTCTTT
>TRBV7-2|TRBD2|TRBJ2-1|17|NA
CASSLALLAGLGNEQFF
TGTGCCAGCAGCTTAGCGTTGCTAGCGGGATTGGGTAATGAGCAGTTCTTC
>TRBV6-5|NA|TRBJ2-5|15|NA
CASSYSGGAPETQYF
TGTGCCAGCAGTTACTCGGGGGGAGCCCCAGAGACCCAGTACTTC
>TRBV3-1/TRBV3-2|TRBD1|TRBJ2-7|15|NA
CASSHTGTGGYEQYF
TGTGCCAGCAGCCACACCGGGACAGGGGGCTACGAGCAGTACTTC
>TRBV12-3/TRBV12-4|NA|TRBJ1-6|13|few
CASFRGGRTPLHF
TGTGCCAGTTTCCGGGGTGGGAGGACACCCCTCCACTTT
>TRBV6-5|NA|TRBJ2-7|14|NA
CASRPVGLKYEQYF
TGTGCCAGCAGGCCCGTCGGACTCAAATACGAGCAGTACTTC
>TRBV19|NA|TRBJ1-5|15|NA
CASSISGGQGQPQHF
TGTGCCAGTAGTATATCCGGGGGGCAAGGGCAGCCCCAGCATTTT
>TRBV27|TRBD2|TRBJ2-3|14|NA
CASKVSGGTDTQYF
TGTGCCAGCAAGGTTAGCGGGGGCACAGATACGCAGTATTTT
>TRBV10-3|NA|TRBJ2-1|18|NA
CAISAVPPQGGSYNEQFF
TGTGCCATCAGTGCCGTCCCACCTCAGGGGGGCTCCTACAATGAGCAGTTCTTC
>TRBV24-1|NA|TRBJ2-2|14|NA
CATSRGGSTGELFF
TGTGCCACCAGTAGAGGGGGTAGCACCGGGGAGCTGTTTTTT
>TRBV6-4|TRBD1|TRBJ2-1|16|many
CASSDSTGGDYNEQFF
TGTGCCAGCAGTGACTCGACAGGGGGCGATTACAATGAGCAGTTCTTC
>TRBV6-5|TRBD1|TRBJ2-1|15|once
CASSSPGQTYNEQFF
TGTGCCAGCAGTTCCCCGGGACAGACCTACAATGAGCAGTTCTTC
>TRBV18|NA|TRBJ1-1|15|NA
CASSPPTWALPEAFF
TGTGCCAGCTCACCACCTACGTGGGCCCTACCTGAAGCTTTCTTT
>TRBV29-1|NA|TRBJ2-2|15|NA
CSVEASRAITGELFF
TGCAGCGTTGAAGCCTCGAGGGCCATCACCGGGGAGCTGTTTTTT
>TRBV29-1|TRBD1|TRBJ1-1|12|NA
CSVTRGRTEAFF
TGCAGCGTAACCAGGGGGAGGACTGAAGCTTTCTTT
>TRBV6-5|NA|TRBJ2-2|15|NA
CASSYDTGDTGELFF
TGTGCCAGCAGTTACGATACAGGTGACACCGGGGAGCTGTTTTTT
>TRBV19|TRBD1|TRBJ1-1|16|once
CASSSPGQEVNTEAFF
TGTGCCAGTAGTTCTCCGGGACAGGAGGTTAACACTGAAGCTTTCTTT
>TRBV11-3|TRBD2|TRBJ2-3|15|NA
CASSLSGGVGDTQYF
TGTGCCAGCAGCTTGAGCGGGGGGGTTGGAGATACGCAGTATTTT
>TRBV7-6|TRBD1|TRBJ2-2|15|NA
CASSYPQGSTGELFF
TGTGCCAGCAGCTACCCACAGGGGAGCACCGGGGAGCTGTTTTTT